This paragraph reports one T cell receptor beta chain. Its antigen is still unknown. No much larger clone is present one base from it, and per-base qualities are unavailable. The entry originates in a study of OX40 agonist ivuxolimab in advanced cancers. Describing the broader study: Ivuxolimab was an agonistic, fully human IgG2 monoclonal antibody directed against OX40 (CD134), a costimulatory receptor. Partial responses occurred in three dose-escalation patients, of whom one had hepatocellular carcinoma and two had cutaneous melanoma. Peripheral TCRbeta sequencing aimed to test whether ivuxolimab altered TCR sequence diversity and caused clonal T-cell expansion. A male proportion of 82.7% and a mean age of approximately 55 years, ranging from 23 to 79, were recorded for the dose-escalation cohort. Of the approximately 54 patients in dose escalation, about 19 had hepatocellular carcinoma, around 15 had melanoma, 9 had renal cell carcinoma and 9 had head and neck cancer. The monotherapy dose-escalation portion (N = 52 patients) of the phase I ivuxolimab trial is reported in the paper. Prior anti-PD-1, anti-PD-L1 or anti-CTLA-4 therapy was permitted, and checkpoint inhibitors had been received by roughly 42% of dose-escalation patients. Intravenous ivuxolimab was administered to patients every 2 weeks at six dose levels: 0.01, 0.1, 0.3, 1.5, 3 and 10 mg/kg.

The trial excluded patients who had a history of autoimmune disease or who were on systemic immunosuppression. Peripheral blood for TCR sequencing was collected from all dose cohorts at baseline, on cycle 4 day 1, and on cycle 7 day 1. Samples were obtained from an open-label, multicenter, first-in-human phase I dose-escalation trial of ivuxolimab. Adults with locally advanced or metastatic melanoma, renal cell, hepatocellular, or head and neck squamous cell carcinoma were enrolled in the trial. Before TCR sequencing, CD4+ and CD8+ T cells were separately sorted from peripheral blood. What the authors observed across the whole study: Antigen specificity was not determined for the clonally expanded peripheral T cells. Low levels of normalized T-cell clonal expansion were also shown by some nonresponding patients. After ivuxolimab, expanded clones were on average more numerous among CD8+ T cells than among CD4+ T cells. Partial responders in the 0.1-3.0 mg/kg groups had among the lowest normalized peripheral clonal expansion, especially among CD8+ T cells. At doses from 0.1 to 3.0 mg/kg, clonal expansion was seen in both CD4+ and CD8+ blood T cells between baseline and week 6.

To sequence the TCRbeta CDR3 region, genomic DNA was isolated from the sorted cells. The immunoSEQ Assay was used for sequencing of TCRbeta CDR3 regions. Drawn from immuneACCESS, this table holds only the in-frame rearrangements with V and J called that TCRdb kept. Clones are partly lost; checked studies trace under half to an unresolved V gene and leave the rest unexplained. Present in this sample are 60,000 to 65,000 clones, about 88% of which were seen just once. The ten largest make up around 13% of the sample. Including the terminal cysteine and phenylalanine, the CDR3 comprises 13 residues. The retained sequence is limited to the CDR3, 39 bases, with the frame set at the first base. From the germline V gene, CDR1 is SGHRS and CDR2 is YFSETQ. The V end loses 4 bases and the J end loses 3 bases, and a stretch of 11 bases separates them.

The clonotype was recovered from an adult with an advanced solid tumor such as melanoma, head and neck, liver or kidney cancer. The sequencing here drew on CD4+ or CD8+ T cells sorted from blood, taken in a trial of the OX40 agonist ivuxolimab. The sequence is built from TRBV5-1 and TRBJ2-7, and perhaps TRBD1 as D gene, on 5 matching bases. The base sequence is TGCGCCAGCAGCCCCTGGGGCGACTACGAGCAGTACTTC. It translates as CASSPWGDYEQYF.